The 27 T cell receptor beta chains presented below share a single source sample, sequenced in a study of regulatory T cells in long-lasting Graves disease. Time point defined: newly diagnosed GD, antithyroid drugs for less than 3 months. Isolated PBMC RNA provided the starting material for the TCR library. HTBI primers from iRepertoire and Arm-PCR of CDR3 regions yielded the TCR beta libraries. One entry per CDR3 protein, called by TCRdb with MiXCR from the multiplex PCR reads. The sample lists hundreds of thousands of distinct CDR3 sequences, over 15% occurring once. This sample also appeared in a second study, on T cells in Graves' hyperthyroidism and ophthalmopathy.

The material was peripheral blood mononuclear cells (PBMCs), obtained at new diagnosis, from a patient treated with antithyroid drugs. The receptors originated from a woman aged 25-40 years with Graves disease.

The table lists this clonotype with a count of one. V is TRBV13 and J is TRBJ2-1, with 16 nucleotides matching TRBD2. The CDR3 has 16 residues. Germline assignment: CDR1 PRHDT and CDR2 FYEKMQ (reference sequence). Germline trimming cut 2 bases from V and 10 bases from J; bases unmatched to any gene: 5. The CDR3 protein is CASSLSGTSGRGEQFF. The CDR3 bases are TGTGCCAGCAGCTTATCCGGGACTAGCGGGAGGGGGGAGCAGTTCTTC. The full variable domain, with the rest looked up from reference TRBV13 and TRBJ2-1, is AAGVIQSPRHLIKEKRETATLKCYPIPRHDTVYWYQQGPGQDPQFLISFYEKMQSDKGSIPDRFSAQQFSDYHSELNMSSLELGDSALYFCASSLSGTSGRGEQFFGPGTRLTVL.

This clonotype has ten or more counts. CDR3 nucleotide sequence: TGTGCCAGCAGTTACCCAGCTTGGACAGATTACGAGCAGTACTTC. Translated, it gives CASSYPAWTDYEQYF. This rearrangement joins TRBV6-2 or TRBV6-3 to TRBJ2-7, with D maybe TRBD1 (6 bases). The CDR3 has 15 amino acids. V was clipped by 2 bases and J by 4 bases, with 15 bases between them. The germline CDR1 and CDR2 sequences are MNHEY and SVGEGT.

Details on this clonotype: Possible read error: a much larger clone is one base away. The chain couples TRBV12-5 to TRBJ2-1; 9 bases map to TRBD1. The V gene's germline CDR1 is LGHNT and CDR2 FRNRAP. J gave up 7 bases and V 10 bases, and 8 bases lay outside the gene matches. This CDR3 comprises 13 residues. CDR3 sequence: CAIGTGYANEQFF. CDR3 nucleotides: TGTGCTATCGGGACAGGGTATGCAAATGAGCAGTTCTTC.

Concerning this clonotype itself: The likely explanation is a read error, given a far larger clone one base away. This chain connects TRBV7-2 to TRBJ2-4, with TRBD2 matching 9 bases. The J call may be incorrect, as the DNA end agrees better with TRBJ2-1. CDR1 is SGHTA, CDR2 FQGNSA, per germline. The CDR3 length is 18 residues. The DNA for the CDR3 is TGTGCCAGCAGCCTACTTAGGCTAAGGACTAGCGTCTACAATGACCAGTTCTTC. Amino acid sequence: CASSLLRLRTSVYNDQFF.

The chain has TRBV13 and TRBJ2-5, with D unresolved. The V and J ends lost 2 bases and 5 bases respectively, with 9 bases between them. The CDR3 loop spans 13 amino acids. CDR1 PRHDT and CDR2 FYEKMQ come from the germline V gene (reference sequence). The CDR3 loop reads CASSLIGSETQYF. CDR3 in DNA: TGTGCCAGCAGCTTAATAGGGTCGGAGACCCAGTACTTC.

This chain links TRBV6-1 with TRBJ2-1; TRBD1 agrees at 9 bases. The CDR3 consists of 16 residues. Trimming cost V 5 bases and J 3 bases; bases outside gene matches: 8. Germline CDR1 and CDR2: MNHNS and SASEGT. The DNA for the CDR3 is TGTGCCAGCAGTCGACAGGGGGGCGTGATCTACAATGAGCAGTTCTTC. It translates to CASSRQGGVIYNEQFF.

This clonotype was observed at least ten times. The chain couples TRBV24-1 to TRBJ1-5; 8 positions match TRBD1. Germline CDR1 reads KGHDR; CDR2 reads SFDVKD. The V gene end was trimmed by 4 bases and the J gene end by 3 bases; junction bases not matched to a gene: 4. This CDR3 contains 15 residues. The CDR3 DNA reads TGTGCCACCAGTGACCGACAGGGGCCCAATCAGCCCCAGCATTTT. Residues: CATSDRQGPNQPQHF.

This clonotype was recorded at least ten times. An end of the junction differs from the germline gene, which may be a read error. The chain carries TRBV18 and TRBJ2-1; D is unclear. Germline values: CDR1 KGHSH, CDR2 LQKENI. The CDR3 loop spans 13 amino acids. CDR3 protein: CASSPDTSYEQFF. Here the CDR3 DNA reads TGCGCCAGCTCACCCGATACGAGCTATGAGCAGTTCTTC.

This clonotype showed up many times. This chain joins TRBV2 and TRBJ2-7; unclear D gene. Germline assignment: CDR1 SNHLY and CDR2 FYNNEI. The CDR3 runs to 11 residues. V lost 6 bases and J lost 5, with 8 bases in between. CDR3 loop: CASRSEHEQYF. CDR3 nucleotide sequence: TGTGCCAGCAGGTCAGAACACGAGCAGTACTTC.

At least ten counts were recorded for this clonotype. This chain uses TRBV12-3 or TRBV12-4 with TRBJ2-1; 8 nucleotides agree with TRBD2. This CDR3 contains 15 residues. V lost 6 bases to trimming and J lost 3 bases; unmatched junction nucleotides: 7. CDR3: CASSPLADFYNEQFF. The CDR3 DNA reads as TGTGCCAGCAGCCCACTAGCGGACTTCTACAATGAGCAGTTCTTC.

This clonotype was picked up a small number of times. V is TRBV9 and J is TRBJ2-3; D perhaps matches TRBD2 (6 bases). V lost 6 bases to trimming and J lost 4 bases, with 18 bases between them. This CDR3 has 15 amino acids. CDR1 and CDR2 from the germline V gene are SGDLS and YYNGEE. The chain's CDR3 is CASTDLLGDSDTQYF. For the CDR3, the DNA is TGTGCCAGCACCGACCTATTAGGGGACTCAGATACGCAGTATTTT.

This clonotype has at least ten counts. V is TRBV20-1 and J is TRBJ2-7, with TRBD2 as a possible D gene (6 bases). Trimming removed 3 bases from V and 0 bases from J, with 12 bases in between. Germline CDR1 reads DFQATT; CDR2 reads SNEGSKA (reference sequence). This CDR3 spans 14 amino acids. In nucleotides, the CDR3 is TGCAGTGCTAGGTTTCCGGGAGTCTCCTACGAGCAGTACTTC. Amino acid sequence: CSARFPGVSYEQYF.

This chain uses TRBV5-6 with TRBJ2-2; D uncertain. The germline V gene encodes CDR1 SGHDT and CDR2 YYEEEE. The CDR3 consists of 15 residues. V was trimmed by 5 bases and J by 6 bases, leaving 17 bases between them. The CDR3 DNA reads TGTGCCAGCAGTACAGTCCCTCCTGAACCCGGGGAGCTGTTTTTT. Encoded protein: CASSTVPPEPGELFF. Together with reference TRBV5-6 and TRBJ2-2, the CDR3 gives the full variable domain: DAGVTQSPTHLIKTRGQQVTLRCSPKSGHDTVSWYQQALGQGPQFIFQYYEEEERQRGNFPDRFSGHQFPNYSSELNVNALLLGDSALYLCASSTVPPEPGELFFGEGSRLTVL.

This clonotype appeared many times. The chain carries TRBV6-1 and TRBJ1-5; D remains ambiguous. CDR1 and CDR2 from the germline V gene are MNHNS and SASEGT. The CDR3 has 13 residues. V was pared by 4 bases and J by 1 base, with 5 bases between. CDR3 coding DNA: TGTGCCAGCAGTGCCGGCAGCAATCAGCCCCAGCATTTT. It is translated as CASSAGSNQPQHF.

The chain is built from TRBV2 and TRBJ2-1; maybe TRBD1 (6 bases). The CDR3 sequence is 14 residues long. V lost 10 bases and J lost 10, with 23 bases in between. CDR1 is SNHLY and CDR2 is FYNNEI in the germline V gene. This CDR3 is CAIRDKRLTGEQFF. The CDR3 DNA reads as TGTGCCATCCGGGACAAACGACTAACGGGAGAGCAGTTCTTC.

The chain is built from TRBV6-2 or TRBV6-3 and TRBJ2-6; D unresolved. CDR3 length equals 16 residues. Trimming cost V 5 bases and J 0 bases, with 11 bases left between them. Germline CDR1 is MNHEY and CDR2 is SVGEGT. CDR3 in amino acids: CASSAEGISGANVLTF. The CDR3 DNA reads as TGTGCCAGCAGTGCGGAAGGTATCTCTGGGGCCAACGTCCTGACTTTC.

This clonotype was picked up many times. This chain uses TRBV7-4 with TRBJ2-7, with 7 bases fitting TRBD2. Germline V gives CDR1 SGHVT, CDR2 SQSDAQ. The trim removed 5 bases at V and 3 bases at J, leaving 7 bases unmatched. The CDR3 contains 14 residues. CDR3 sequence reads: CASSQKTSCYEQYF. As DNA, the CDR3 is TGTGCCAGCAGCCAAAAGACTAGCTGCTACGAGCAGTACTTC.

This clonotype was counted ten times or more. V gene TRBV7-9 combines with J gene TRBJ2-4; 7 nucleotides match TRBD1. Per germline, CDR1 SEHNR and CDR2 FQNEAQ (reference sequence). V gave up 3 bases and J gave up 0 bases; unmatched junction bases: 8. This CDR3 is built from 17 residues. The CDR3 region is CASSLSGTALAKNIQYF. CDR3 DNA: TGTGCCAGCAGCTTGTCGGGGACAGCCCTAGCCAAAAACATTCAGTACTTC. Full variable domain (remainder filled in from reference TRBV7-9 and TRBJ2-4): DTGVSQNPRHKITKRGQNVTFRCDPISEHNRLYWYRQTLGQGPEFLTYFQNEAQLEKSRLLSDRFSAERPKGSFSTLEIQRTEQGDSAMYLCASSLSGTALAKNIQYFGAGTRLSVL.

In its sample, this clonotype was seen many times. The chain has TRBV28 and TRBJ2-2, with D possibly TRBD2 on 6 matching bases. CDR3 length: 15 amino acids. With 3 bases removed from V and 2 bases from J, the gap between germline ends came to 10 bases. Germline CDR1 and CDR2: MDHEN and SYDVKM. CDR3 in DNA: TGTGCCAGCAGTTTTATCGGGAGAAACACCGGGGAGCTGTTTTTT. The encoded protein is CASSFIGRNTGELFF.

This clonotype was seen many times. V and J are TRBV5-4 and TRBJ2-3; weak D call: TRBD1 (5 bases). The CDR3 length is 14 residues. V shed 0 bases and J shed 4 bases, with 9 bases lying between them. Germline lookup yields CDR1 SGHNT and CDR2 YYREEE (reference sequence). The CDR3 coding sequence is TGTGCCAGCAGCTTGGAGGCAGGGTCAGATACGCAGTATTTT. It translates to CASSLEAGSDTQYF. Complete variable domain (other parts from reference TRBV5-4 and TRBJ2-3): ETGVTQSPTHLIKTRGQQVTLRCSSQSGHNTVSWYQQALGQGPQFIFQYYREEENGRGNFPPRFSGLQFPNYSSELNVNALELDDSALYLCASSLEAGSDTQYFGPGTRLTVL.

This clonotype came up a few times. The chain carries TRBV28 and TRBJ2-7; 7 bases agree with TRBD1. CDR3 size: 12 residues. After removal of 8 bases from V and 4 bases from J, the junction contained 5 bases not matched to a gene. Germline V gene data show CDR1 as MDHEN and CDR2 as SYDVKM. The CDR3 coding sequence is TGTGCCAGCGGTGTGGGACAGTACGAGCAGTACTTC. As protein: CASGVGQYEQYF.

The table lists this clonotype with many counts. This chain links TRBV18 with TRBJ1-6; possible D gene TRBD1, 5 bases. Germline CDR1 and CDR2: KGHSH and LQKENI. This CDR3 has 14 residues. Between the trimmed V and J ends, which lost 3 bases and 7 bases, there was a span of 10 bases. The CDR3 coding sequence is TGTGCCAGCTCACCTACCCCAGGGAATTCACCCCTCCACTTT. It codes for CASSPTPGNSPLHF.

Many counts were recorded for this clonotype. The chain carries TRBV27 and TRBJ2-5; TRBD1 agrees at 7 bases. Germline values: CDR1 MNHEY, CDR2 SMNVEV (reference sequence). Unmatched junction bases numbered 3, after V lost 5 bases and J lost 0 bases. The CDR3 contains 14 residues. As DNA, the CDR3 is TGTGCCAGCAGTCCACAGGGGTACCAAGAGACCCAGTACTTC. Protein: CASSPQGYQETQYF.

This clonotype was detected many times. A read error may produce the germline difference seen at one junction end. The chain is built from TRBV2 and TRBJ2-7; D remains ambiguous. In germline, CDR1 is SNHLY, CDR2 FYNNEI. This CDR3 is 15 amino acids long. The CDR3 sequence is CASGLSSFLSYEQHF. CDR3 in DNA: TGTGCCAGCGGTCTAAGCTCCTTCCTTTCCTACGAGCAGCACTTC.

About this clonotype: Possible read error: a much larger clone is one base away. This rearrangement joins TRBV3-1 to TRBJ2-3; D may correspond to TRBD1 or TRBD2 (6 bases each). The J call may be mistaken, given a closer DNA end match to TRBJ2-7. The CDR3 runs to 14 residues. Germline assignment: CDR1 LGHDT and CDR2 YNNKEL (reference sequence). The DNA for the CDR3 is TGTGCCAGCGGCCGCGCGGGACATCTATACGAGCAGTACTTC. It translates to CASGRAGHLYEQYF.

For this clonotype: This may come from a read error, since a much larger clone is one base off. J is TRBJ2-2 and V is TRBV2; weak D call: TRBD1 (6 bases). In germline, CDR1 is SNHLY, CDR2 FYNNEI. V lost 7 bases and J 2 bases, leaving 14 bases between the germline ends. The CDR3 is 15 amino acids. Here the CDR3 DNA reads TGTGCCAGCAACCGGGACATGACAAACACCGGGGAGCTGTTTTTT. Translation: CASNRDMTNTGELFF. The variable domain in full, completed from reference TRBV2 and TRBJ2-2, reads EPEVTQTPSHQVTQMGQEVILRCVPISNHLYFYWYRQILGQKVEFLVSFYNNEISEKSEIFDDQFSVERPDGSNFTLKIRSTKLEDSAMYFCASNRDMTNTGELFFGEGSRLTVL.

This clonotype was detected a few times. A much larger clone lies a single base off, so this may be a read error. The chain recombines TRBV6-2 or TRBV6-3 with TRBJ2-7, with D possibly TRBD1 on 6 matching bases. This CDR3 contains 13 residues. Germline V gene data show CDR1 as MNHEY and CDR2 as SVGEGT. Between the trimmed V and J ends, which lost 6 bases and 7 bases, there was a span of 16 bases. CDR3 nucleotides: TGTGCCAGCAGGACAGCAGGGGTCAATGAGCAGTACTTC. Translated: CASRTAGVNEQYF.